Below, one T cell receptor (beta chain) is given with its context. These data belong to a study of neurological immune-mediated disorders. Whole-study context: Multiple sclerosis patients numbered some 34, with approximately 30 relapsing-remitting and 3 secondary progressive.

TCRdb re-called the 5' RACE reads through MiXCR, storing one row per CDR3 protein. The table includes about 65,000 distinct CDR3 sequences, 4.1% detected once. The source is a man aged 45-65 years with multiple sclerosis. The sample comprised PBMCs.

CDR3 amino acids: CAISESGGNQPQHF. The CDR3 DNA reads TGTGCCATCAGTGAGTCGGGAGGGAACCAGCCCCAGCATTTT. The genes are TRBV10-3 and TRBJ1-5; D is unresolved. This CDR3 contains 14 residues. V was cut by 0 bases and J by 7 bases, with 10 bases left in between. Germline V gives CDR1 ENHRY, CDR2 SYGVKD.